Following are 23 T cell receptor beta chains from one sample sequenced in a study of shared clonotypes between healthy human individuals. Naive CD8 cells lacked CD45RO, underwent positive selection for CCR7 and left out terminally differentiated effector memory CD45RA+ cells. Clones were read by immunoSEQ multiplex PCR, and TCRdb kept only the in-frame ones, dropping some. Here the sample spans around 2,000,000 clones, approximately 94% being singletons. Sequencing was performed on naive CD8+ T cells sorted from blood. These receptors were obtained from a man aged 18-30 years in good health.

The chain combines TRBV27 with TRBJ2-7; D is perhaps TRBD2 (5 bases). Germline CDR1 and CDR2: MNHEY and SMNVEV (reference sequence). The CDR3 length is 15 residues. With 0 bases removed from V and 6 bases from J, the gap between germline ends came to 15 bases. In DNA form, the CDR3 reads TGTGCCAGCAGTTTATCGGCATATTCTGGAGGCGAGCAGTACTTC. Its translation: CASSLSAYSGGEQYF.

This chain connects TRBV27 to TRBJ2-6; TRBD2 agrees at 7 bases. The germline gives CDR1 MNHEY, CDR2 SMNVEV (reference sequence). The CDR3 has 18 residues. J was trimmed by 0 bases and V by 5 bases; bases with no gene match: 10. The CDR3 DNA is TGTGCCAGCAGTCCCACTAGCGTCAGTGCCTCTGGGGCCAACGTCCTGACTTTC. This gives the protein CASSPTSVSASGANVLTF.

This chain links TRBV13 with TRBJ2-1; 7 positions agree with TRBD2. Per germline, CDR1 PRHDT and CDR2 FYEKMQ (reference sequence). Trimming took 4 bases from V and 14 from J; bases not matched to a gene: 8. CDR3 length: 12 residues. The DNA of the CDR3 is TGTGCCAGCAGCTCCCGGGACTACAAGGAGTTCTTC. Its translation: CASSSRDYKEFF.

V usage is TRBV5-1 and J usage is TRBJ2-7, with 8 nucleotides matching TRBD2. CDR1 SGHRS and CDR2 YFSETQ come from the germline V gene. V lost 3 bases to trimming and J lost 0 bases; unmatched junction nucleotides: 5. CDR3 length equals 15 residues. Here the CDR3 DNA reads TGCGCCAGCAGCTGGAGTAGCGGGACCTCCTACGAGCAGTACTTC. Residues: CASSWSSGTSYEQYF.

The V gene is TRBV30, the J gene TRBJ1-2; TRBD1 aligns across 9 bases. CDR1 is GTSNPN, CDR2 SVGIG, per germline (reference sequence). CDR3 length: 16 residues. V shed 5 bases and J 3 bases; nucleotides not matched to a gene: 13. CDR3 sequence (DNA): TGTGCCTGGTCCCTCCCCGACAGGGGGTTATACTATGGCTACACCTTC. It specifies CAWSLPDRGLYYGYTF.

Points on this clone: The sample holds other DNA sequences that translate to the same CDR3. The chain combines TRBV4-1 with TRBJ1-3, with unresolved D. V was shortened by 0 bases and J by 0 bases, with 6 bases between the two germline ends. This CDR3 is built from 15 residues. Germline CDR1 and CDR2: MGHRA and YSYEKL. DNA of the CDR3: TGCGCCAGCAGCCAAGATGGGAGCTCTGGAAACACCATATATTTT. This translates into CASSQDGSSGNTIYF.

The V and J genes are TRBV28 and TRBJ2-2; possibly TRBD1 or TRBD2 for D (6 bases each). CDR1 and CDR2 (germline): MDHEN, SYDVKM. The CDR3 contains 16 residues. With 5 bases removed from V and 6 bases from J, the gap between germline ends came to 19 bases. CDR3 residues: CASSPGGHTLPGELFF. The CDR3 DNA is TGTGCCAGCAGTCCCGGGGGACATACGCTCCCCGGGGAGCTGTTTTTT.

The CDR3 spells CASSSPFSGGDSYEQYF. CDR3 coding DNA: TGTGCCAGCAGCTCCCCCTTTTCGGGCGGGGACTCCTACGAGCAGTACTTC. The chain combines TRBV7-9 with TRBJ2-7; TRBD2 might be the D (6 bases). Germline V gene data show CDR1 as SEHNR and CDR2 as FQNEAQ (reference sequence). CDR3 length: 17 amino acids. Trimming took off 4 bases at V and 0 bases at J, with 19 bases between the two ends. Full variable domain (rest looked up from reference TRBV7-9 and TRBJ2-7): DTGVSQNPRHKITKRGQNVTFRCDPISEHNRLYWYRQTLGQGPEFLTYFQNEAQLEKSRLLSDRFSAERPKGSFSTLEIQRTEQGDSAMYLCASSSPFSGGDSYEQYFGPGTRLTVT.

This rearrangement joins TRBV4-1 to TRBJ2-7; possibly TRBD2 for D (6 bases). Per the germline V gene, CDR1 is MGHRA and CDR2 is YSYEKL. Trimming took 1 base from V and 3 from J, leaving 10 bases between them. There are 14 residues in the CDR3. CDR3 bases: TGCGCCAGCAGCCAAGCGGGAGAAATCTACGAGCAGTACTTC. This sequence encodes CASSQAGEIYEQYF.

In its sample, this clone was seen once. The chain is built from TRBV19 and TRBJ1-5; D remains unclear. V lost 0 bases and J 8 bases, leaving 14 bases between the germline ends. From germline, CDR1 is LNHDA and CDR2 SQIVND (reference sequence). There are 15 residues in the CDR3. This CDR3 reads CASSIDLTGIEPQHF. CDR3 nucleotide sequence: TGTGCCAGTAGTATAGACTTGACGGGGATAGAGCCCCAGCATTTT.

The chain uses TRBV5-1 and TRBJ2-3; TRBD2 matches at 8 bases. The V segment lost 2 bases and the J segment 2 bases; nucleotides outside the gene matches: 4. CDR3 length equals 15 residues. Germline CDR1 SGHRS, CDR2 YFSETQ. CDR3: CASSFAGGFTDTQYF. In DNA form, the CDR3 reads TGCGCCAGCAGCTTCGCGGGAGGTTTCACAGATACGCAGTATTTT.

CDR3: CASSPPVGTEAFF. The CDR3 DNA reads as TGTGCCAGCAGCCCACCCGTAGGGACTGAAGCTTTCTTT. The gene calls are TRBV5-6 and TRBJ1-1; unclear D gene. This CDR3 is built from 13 residues. Germline lookup yields CDR1 SGHDT and CDR2 YYEEEE. Trimming shortened V by 4 bases and J by 5 bases, and 12 bases separated the two germline ends.

The chain recombines TRBV6-5 with TRBJ2-3; tentatively, D is TRBD1 or TRBD2 (5 bases each). The V gene's germline CDR1 is MNHEY and CDR2 SVGAGI. The V and J ends lost 4 bases and 6 bases respectively, with 11 bases between them. This CDR3 spans 13 amino acids. The CDR3 spells CASSWGTEDTQYF. The CDR3 coding sequence is TGTGCCAGCAGTTGGGGGACCGAGGATACGCAGTATTTT.

A note on this clone: This sample includes further DNA sequences coding for the same CDR3. For the CDR3, the DNA is TGTGCCAGCAGTTACTTACAGGGTTATGGCTACACCTTC. It translates to CASSYLQGYGYTF. The chain has TRBV6-5 and TRBJ1-2, with TRBD1 as a possible D gene (6 bases). CDR3 length equals 13 residues. Trimming removed 1 base at V and 5 bases at J, with 8 bases between. In germline, CDR1 is MNHEY, CDR2 SVGAGI.

This clone was counted only a few times. CDR3 sequence: CAWSIVTATEAFF. Written as DNA, the CDR3 is TGTGCCTGGAGTATCGTGACCGCCACTGAAGCTTTCTTT. The chain links TRBV30 to TRBJ1-1; no clear D. The V gene lost 2 bases and the J gene lost 4 bases, with 11 bases spanning the gap. CDR3 length: 13 residues. CDR1 and CDR2 from the germline V gene are GTSNPN and SVGIG (reference sequence).

This sequence joins TRBV5-1 and TRBJ2-7; D uncertain. Germline loops: CDR1 SGHRS, CDR2 YFSETQ. Trimming removed 3 bases from V and 3 bases from J, with 16 bases in between. The CDR3 sequence is 15 residues long. CDR3 protein: CASSSVTGRHYEQYF. CDR3 DNA: TGCGCCAGCAGCTCCGTTACGGGCCGACACTACGAGCAGTACTTC.

V gene TRBV2 combines with J gene TRBJ1-5, with TRBD1 identical over 8 bases. Germline CDR1 SNHLY, CDR2 FYNNEI. This CDR3 is built from 15 residues. After removal of 0 bases from V and 7 bases from J, the junction contained 5 bases not matched to a gene. The CDR3 reads CASSEAQGGQQPQHF. The CDR3 nucleotides are TGTGCCAGCAGTGAAGCACAGGGGGGTCAGCAGCCCCAGCATTTT.

V and J are TRBV23-1 and TRBJ1-1, with D tentatively TRBD1 (6 bases). TRBV23-1 is recorded as an ORF, its role being uncertain. The CDR3 runs 16 residues. V lost 4 bases and J lost 0, with 15 bases in between. The CDR3 region is CASSRIPGALNTEAFF. The CDR3 bases are TGCGCCAGCAGTCGAATCCCGGGGGCTTTGAACACTGAAGCTTTCTTT.

V and J are TRBV5-1 and TRBJ2-2; TRBD1 aligns across 10 bases. With 4 bases clipped from V and 3 bases from J, the junction kept 3 bases outside the gene matches. In germline, CDR1 is SGHRS, CDR2 YFSETQ. CDR3 length equals 15 residues. The CDR3 reads CASSPGTGDTGELFF. DNA of the CDR3: TGCGCCAGCAGCCCCGGGACAGGGGACACCGGGGAGCTGTTTTTT.

The rearrangement uses TRBV7-9 and TRBJ2-3, with D perhaps being TRBD1 or TRBD2 (6 bases each). The germline CDR1 and CDR2 sequences are SEHNR and FQNEAQ (reference sequence). The V gene lost 4 bases and the J gene lost 0 bases, with 11 bases spanning the gap. The CDR3 runs 15 residues. The CDR3: CASSSGDFSTDTQYF. The CDR3 nucleotides are TGTGCCAGCAGCTCAGGGGACTTCAGCACAGATACGCAGTATTTT.

This chain links TRBV11-1 with TRBJ1-1; no definite D call. The ends were cut back, 6 bases at V and 4 bases at J, with 9 bases in the middle. The germline gives CDR1 SGHAT, CDR2 FQDESV (reference sequence). This CDR3 region has 12 residues. The CDR3 DNA is TGTGCCAGCAGTAACAGTGGCACTGAAGCTTTCTTT. Residues: CASSNSGTEAFF.

This rearrangement joins TRBV9 to TRBJ2-2; the match to TRBD2 covers 9 bases. Germline values: CDR1 SGDLS, CDR2 YYNGEE. The CDR3 has 20 amino acids. Trimming removed 3 bases from V and 2 bases from J; junction bases left unmatched: 17. The CDR3 DNA is TGTGCCAGCAGCGCCCCACCGGCGGGAGGGCCAGGTTCTAACACCGGGGAGCTGTTTTTT. Its translation: CASSAPPAGGPGSNTGELFF.

CDR3 amino acids: CASSLDYSGSNSPLHF. CDR3 DNA sequence: TGCGCCAGCAGCTTGGATTACAGCGGAAGCAATTCACCCCTCCACTTT. The chain couples TRBV5-1 to TRBJ1-6; D is unresolved. The V end lost 0 bases, the J end lost 7 bases, and 14 bases lay between the germline ends. The length of the CDR3 is 16 residues. Germline V gene lookup returns CDR1 SGHRS and CDR2 YFSETQ.